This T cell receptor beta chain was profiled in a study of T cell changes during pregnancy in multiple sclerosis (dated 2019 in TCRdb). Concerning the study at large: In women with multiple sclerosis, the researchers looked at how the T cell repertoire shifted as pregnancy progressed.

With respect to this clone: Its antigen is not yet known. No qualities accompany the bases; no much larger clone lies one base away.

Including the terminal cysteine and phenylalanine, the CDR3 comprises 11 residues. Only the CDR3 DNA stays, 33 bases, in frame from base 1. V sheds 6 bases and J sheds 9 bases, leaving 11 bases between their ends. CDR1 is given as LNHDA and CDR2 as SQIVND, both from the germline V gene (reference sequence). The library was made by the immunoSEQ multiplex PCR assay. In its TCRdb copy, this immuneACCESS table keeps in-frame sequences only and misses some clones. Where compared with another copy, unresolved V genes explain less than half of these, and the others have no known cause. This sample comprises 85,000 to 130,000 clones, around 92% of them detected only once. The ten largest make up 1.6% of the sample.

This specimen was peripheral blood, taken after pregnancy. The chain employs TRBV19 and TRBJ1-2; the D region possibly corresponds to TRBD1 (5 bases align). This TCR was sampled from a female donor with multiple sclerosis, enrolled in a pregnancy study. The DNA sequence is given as TGTGCCAGTAGGACGGACATCAGCTACACCTTC. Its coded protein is CASRTDISYTF.